These T cell receptor beta chains were read from a single sample in a study. Via MiXCR, TCRdb re-called the 5' RACE reads, giving one row per CDR3 protein. The table has about 10,000 distinct CDR3 sequences, about a quarter seen once; the top ten hold about 3.4%. Sample: Tregs sorted from blood. These receptors all come from a female donor with breast cancer. CDR3s leave out the opening cysteine and the closing phenylalanine or tryptophan. Size is omitted from some rows. Given values are once, few, many or a class for expanded clones.

TRBJ1-2 medium-sized TRBV9 ASSVAGGAEGYT
TRBJ1-6 many TRBV4-2 ASSPPGTEEPLH
TRBJ2-7 many TRBV9 ASSVGDSYEQY
TRBJ1-1 - TRBV5-1 ASSLAGDTGAF
TRBJ1-5 - TRBV23-1 ARVGGRNSNQSQH
TRBJ2-7 few TRBV3-1 ASSQVQGPYEQY
TRBJ1-3 many TRBV15 ATSSEQGNTIY
TRBJ2-1 few TRBV7-3 ASSYSGRGGNEQF
TRBJ2-1 medium-sized TRBV4-1 ASSQDLYNEQF
TRBJ1-5 many TRBV6-6 ASKGQGVRNQPQH
TRBJ1-1 - TRBV6-5 ASSHVGWLGEAF
TRBJ2-1 - TRBV5-1 ASSFPDGYNEQS
TRBJ1-1 medium-sized TRBV19 ASSIGTAIDTEAF
TRBJ2-1 - TRBV19 ASSTKGEGHDEQF
TRBJ2-1 - TRBV24-1 ATSDLASGSYNEQF